The 31 T cell receptor beta chains given below trace back to one sample, sequenced in a study of regulatory T cells in long-lasting Graves disease. The time point: persistent/refractory GD, antithyroid drugs over 5 years with positive TRAb. With RNA extracted from PBMCs as input, the TCR library was made. Investigators prepared the TCR beta libraries by applying iRepertoire HTBI primers and Arm-PCR of CDR3 regions. TCRdb reprocessed the multiplex PCR reads with MiXCR, giving one entry per CDR3 protein. This sample has around 460,000 distinct CDR3 sequences, with 20% to 25% found just once. The sequencing used peripheral blood mononuclear cells (PBMCs), collected when the disease was refractory, from a patient treated with antithyroid drugs. These receptors were taken from a female donor with Graves disease.

The chain uses TRBV7-2 and TRBJ2-1; 8 bases align to TRBD1. The germline V gene has CDR1 SGHTA and CDR2 FQGNSA. V lost 8 bases to trimming and J lost 8 bases; unmatched junction nucleotides: 11. This CDR3 has 14 residues. The CDR3 loop is CASGDRFNVDEQFF. CDR3 nucleotides: TGTGCCAGCGGGGACAGGTTTAATGTAGATGAGCAGTTCTTC.

This clonotype was counted a few times. The chain couples TRBV6-2 or TRBV6-3 to TRBJ2-5; TRBD2 matches at 7 bases. Per the germline V gene, CDR1 is MNHEY and CDR2 is SVGEGT. CDR3 size: 14 residues. Trimming at V came to 6 bases and at J to 3 bases, leaving 7 bases not matched to a gene. The CDR3 DNA follows: TGTGCCAGCAGGAGAGGACGGGGGGAAGAGACCCAGTACTTC. It translates to CASRRGRGEETQYF.

This clonotype has a handful of counts. The chain has TRBV20-1 and TRBJ1-4; D remains unclear. V lost 0 bases to trimming and J lost 4 bases, with 12 bases between them. Germline V lookup: CDR1 DFQATT, CDR2 SNEGSKA (reference sequence). The CDR3 length is 15 residues. Here the CDR3 DNA reads TGCAGTGCTAGAGATCATTATAAAAGTAATGAAAAACTGTTTTTT. It codes for CSARDHYKSNEKLFF.

This clonotype showed up many times. The rearrangement links TRBV7-9 to TRBJ1-2, with 7 bases matching TRBD1. Trimming removed 1 base from V and 4 bases from J; junction bases left unmatched: 3. CDR1 and CDR2 (germline): SEHNR, FQNEAQ (reference sequence). The length of the CDR3 is 14 residues. CDR3 nucleotides: TGTGCCAGCAGCTTAGAGGGGGCGGTCTATGGCTACACCTTC. Its protein is CASSLEGAVYGYTF.

V gene TRBV29-1 combines with J gene TRBJ2-5; a possible D gene is TRBD2 (8 bases). CDR3 length equals 13 residues. Germline V gene sequence: CDR1 SQVTM, CDR2 ANQGSEA. Trimming took off 7 bases at V and 2 bases at J, with 14 bases between the two ends. The CDR3 region has the DNA TGCAGCGCCGGGAGGGACAGACAAGAGACCCAGTACTTC. As protein: CSAGRDRQETQYF.

The V gene is TRBV5-6, the J gene TRBJ2-7, with TRBD1 as a possible D gene (5 bases). V was clipped by 4 bases and J by 5 bases, with 10 bases between them. Germline V lookup: CDR1 SGHDT, CDR2 YYEEEE. The CDR3 runs to 12 residues. The CDR3 sequence: CASSQGFNEQYF. The CDR3 DNA is TGTGCCAGCAGCCAGGGTTTTAACGAGCAGTACTTC.

This clonotype came up many times. The chain couples TRBV28 to TRBJ2-7; D is perhaps TRBD1 (6 bases). CDR3 length: 14 residues. V shed 3 bases and J shed 2 bases, with 11 bases lying between them. CDR1 is MDHEN, CDR2 SYDVKM, per germline. The CDR3 DNA follows: TGTGCCAGCAGTTTTTCAGGGGATCCCTACGAGCAGTACTTC. Protein: CASSFSGDPYEQYF.

J is TRBJ2-7 and V is TRBV12-3 or TRBV12-4; 7 nucleotides align to TRBD1. The CDR3 length is 13 residues. Trimming cost V 4 bases and J 7 bases; bases outside gene matches: 7. In nucleotides, the CDR3 is TGTGCCAGCAGTTCCCCACAGGGGAGAGAGCAGTACTTC. Its protein product is CASSSPQGREQYF.

V usage is TRBV20-1 and J usage is TRBJ2-7, with TRBD2 matching 10 bases. CDR3 length equals 16 residues. Germline CDR1 is DFQATT and CDR2 is SNEGSKA (reference sequence). V shed 4 bases, J shed 0 bases, and the junction held 9 bases outside the gene matches. The CDR3 DNA follows: TGCAGTGCTACTAGCGGGAGACCGGGCAACTCCTACGAGCAGTACTTC. Translated, it gives CSATSGRPGNSYEQYF.

This rearrangement joins TRBV7-9 to TRBJ1-1; D unresolved. V was pared by 5 bases and J by 0 bases, with 13 bases between. Germline CDR1 SEHNR, CDR2 FQNEAQ (reference sequence). The CDR3 runs 15 residues. The CDR3 protein is CASSQVGRMNTEAFF. For the CDR3, the DNA is TGTGCCAGCAGCCAGGTTGGGCGGATGAACACTGAAGCTTTCTTT.

The chain has TRBV28 and TRBJ1-1, with a possible D match to TRBD1 (5 bases). This CDR3 region has 18 residues. The germline V gene encodes CDR1 MDHEN and CDR2 SYDVKM. Trimming cost V 1 base and J 4 bases, with 22 bases left between them. The CDR3 sequence is CASSLFSLRGDRGTEAFF. Here the CDR3 DNA reads TGTGCCAGCAGTTTATTCTCGCTTAGGGGCGACAGAGGCACTGAAGCTTTCTTT.

The chain carries TRBV2 and TRBJ2-6; possibly TRBD1 for D (5 bases). Deletions cut 9 bases from V and 0 bases from J, with 15 bases between. Germline CDR1 reads SNHLY; CDR2 reads FYNNEI. CDR3 length: 16 amino acids. In DNA, the CDR3 is TGTGCCAGGGGGATCGGACAAAGCTCTGGGGCCAACGTCCTGACTTTC. Translating it yields CARGIGQSSGANVLTF.

This clonotype was seen only a few times. The rearrangement links TRBV6-1 to TRBJ1-5; 9 nucleotides match TRBD1. Trimming took 5 bases from V and 3 from J; bases not matched to a gene: 14. CDR1 is MNHNS, CDR2 SASEGT, per germline. CDR3 size: 18 residues. The CDR3 DNA sequence: TGTGCCAGCAGTACCGGGACAGGGACCCCTGTAATCAATCAGCCCCAGCATTTT. Translated, it gives CASSTGTGTPVINQPQHF.

The genes are TRBV7-9 and TRBJ2-7; TRBD1 is a possible D gene (6 bases). Trimming removed 5 bases at V and 1 base at J, with 12 bases between. Germline CDR1 SEHNR, CDR2 FQNEAQ (reference sequence). CDR3 length: 14 residues. CDR3 nucleotide sequence: TGTGCCAGCAGCCACGGACAGACTTCCTACGAGCAGTACTTC. It encodes CASSHGQTSYEQYF.

The chain joins TRBV19 to TRBJ2-7, with 8 bases matching TRBD2. Germline-derived CDR1 and CDR2 are LNHDA and SQIVND (reference sequence). The CDR3 totals 15 residues. V gave up 3 bases and J gave up 2 bases; unmatched junction bases: 6. Here the CDR3 DNA reads TGTGCCAGTAGTATTTATAGCGGGGTAACCTACGAGCAGTACTTC. It encodes CASSIYSGVTYEQYF.

This clonotype appeared a few times. The rearrangement links TRBV7-9 to TRBJ1-1, with D unclear. With 3 bases removed from V and 4 bases from J, the gap between germline ends came to 15 bases. Germline assignment: CDR1 SEHNR and CDR2 FQNEAQ (reference sequence). CDR3 size: 15 residues. CDR3 region: CASSFQDVQSTEAFF. For the CDR3, the DNA is TGTGCCAGCAGCTTCCAGGACGTCCAGAGCACTGAAGCTTTCTTT.

This clonotype was seen a handful of times. The V gene is TRBV6-1, the J gene TRBJ1-5; D is unclear. The CDR3 has 13 amino acids. V lost 4 bases and J lost 7, with 11 bases in between. Per germline, CDR1 MNHNS and CDR2 SASEGT. The CDR3 protein is CASSVTLGQPQHF. CDR3 bases: TGTGCCAGCAGTGTTACACTTGGGCAGCCCCAGCATTTT.

This chain links TRBV30 with TRBJ2-1; D is uncertain. V lost 2 bases and J 8 bases, leaving 10 bases between the germline ends. CDR3 size: 12 residues. Germline CDR1 and CDR2: GTSNPN and SVGIG (reference sequence). In nucleotides, the CDR3 is TGTGCCTGGAGTATTGGAATCGATGAGCAGTTCTTC. Translating gives CAWSIGIDEQFF.

Turning to this clonotype: This may be a read error: a much more frequent sequence differs by one nucleotide. The chain is built from TRBV29-1 and TRBJ1-5; no definite D call. The length of the CDR3 is 12 residues. V lost 7 bases to trimming and J lost 5 bases, with 12 bases between them. CDR1 is SQVTM, CDR2 ANQGSEA, per germline. CDR3 in DNA: TGCAGCGCCGGGGATACGGATCAGCCCCAGCATTTT. This codes for CSAGDTDQPQHF.

The table lists this clonotype with many counts. The chain joins TRBV6-1 to TRBJ2-4; D perhaps matches TRBD2 (5 bases). The CDR3 has 17 residues. CDR1 and CDR2 from the germline V gene are MNHNS and SASEGT. Trimming took off 5 bases at V and 6 bases at J, with 23 bases between the two ends. CDR3 in amino acids: CASSTPSPGSRRNIQYF. The CDR3 DNA reads TGTGCCAGCAGTACCCCGTCCCCGGGATCTAGGAGAAACATTCAGTACTTC.

This clonotype was counted at least ten times. The chain recombines TRBV6-1 with TRBJ2-7; 11 bases align to TRBD2. CDR1 MNHNS and CDR2 SASEGT come from the germline V gene. V lost 6 bases, J lost 2 bases, and 3 bases stayed unmatched. This CDR3 has 14 residues. CDR3 residues: CASRSTSGAYEQYF. CDR3 nucleotide sequence: TGTGCCAGCAGGTCGACTAGCGGGGCCTACGAGCAGTACTTC.

This clonotype appeared a few times. The V and J genes are TRBV6-1 and TRBJ2-2; 8 bases align to TRBD1. Germline V gene data show CDR1 as MNHNS and CDR2 as SASEGT. CDR3 size: 11 residues. J was trimmed by 7 bases and V by 10 bases; bases with no gene match: 2. CDR3 sequence (DNA): TGTGCCACACAGGGGGACGGGGAGCTGTTTTTT. This encodes CATQGDGELFF.

This clonotype came up many times. The chain employs TRBV12-3 or TRBV12-4 and TRBJ1-1, with D possibly being TRBD1 (5 bases). The CDR3 spans 17 residues. Trimming shortened V by 3 bases and J by 3 bases, and 20 bases separated the two germline ends. The CDR3 spells CASSLIGRWDGYTEAFF. The CDR3 DNA reads TGTGCCAGCAGTTTGATCGGTCGTTGGGACGGCTACACTGAAGCTTTCTTT.

This clonotype was seen ten or more times. The gene calls are TRBV5-1 and TRBJ1-2; D perhaps matches TRBD1 (6 bases). There are 14 residues in the CDR3. CDR1 and CDR2 (germline): SGHRS, YFSETQ. V was pared by 1 base and J by 6 bases, with 13 bases between. CDR3 protein: CASSLTGSRDGYTF. The CDR3 region has the DNA TGCGCCAGCAGCTTGACAGGGTCCCGGGATGGCTACACCTTC. The entire variable domain, with the rest obtained from reference TRBV5-1 and TRBJ1-2, is as follows: KAGVTQTPRYLIKTRGQQVTLSCSPISGHRSVSWYQQTPGQGLQFLFEYFSETQRNKGNFPGRFSGRQFSNSRSEMNVSTLELGDSALYLCASSLTGSRDGYTFGSGTRLTVV.

The chain employs TRBV28 and TRBJ2-1; TRBD2 matches at 7 bases. The CDR3 totals 15 residues. The V and J ends lost 5 bases and 6 bases, in that order; junction bases with no gene match: 10. Germline lookup yields CDR1 MDHEN and CDR2 SYDVKM. For the CDR3, the DNA is TGTGCCAGCAGTCCCCGGGGGGAGCTCGCCAATGAGCAGTTCTTC. Protein: CASSPRGELANEQFF.

The chain links TRBV6-1 to TRBJ2-2; D possibly corresponds to TRBD1 (6 bases). Germline lookup yields CDR1 MNHNS and CDR2 SASEGT. This CDR3 has 15 amino acids. Trimming pared 6 bases from V and 9 bases from J, leaving 20 bases between. The CDR3 coding sequence is TGTGCCAGCAGAACCCCGACAGGCCCGGCGAGGGAGCTGTTTTTT. It is translated as CASRTPTGPARELFF.

This clonotype was detected a few times. The CDR3 DNA sequence: TGTGCCAGCAGCCAACGGGGACAGGGGAGCTCCTACGAGCAGTACTTC. This gives the protein CASSQRGQGSSYEQYF. This sequence joins TRBV3-1 and TRBJ2-7, with 10 positions matching TRBD1. The germline V gene encodes CDR1 LGHDT and CDR2 YNNKEL (reference sequence). CDR3 size: 16 residues. V gave up 2 bases and J gave up 0 bases; unmatched junction bases: 4.

The CDR3 bases are TGTGCCAGCGGACAGAATCCTACTGGGGCCAACGTCCTGACTTTC. Its translation: CASGQNPTGANVLTF. This chain joins TRBV6-1 and TRBJ2-6; D is perhaps TRBD1 (6 bases). The CDR3 spans 15 residues. V dropped 8 bases and J dropped 2 bases, with 13 bases sitting between them. Germline V CDR1 and CDR2: MNHNS, SASEGT.

CDR3 amino acids: CASSPTLGSSYNEQFF. The CDR3 region has the DNA TGTGCCAGCAGCCCCACTTTGGGGAGCTCCTACAATGAGCAGTTCTTC. This rearrangement joins TRBV28 to TRBJ2-1; D is possibly TRBD2 (5 bases). There are 16 residues in the CDR3. CDR1 MDHEN and CDR2 SYDVKM come from the germline V gene. Trimming shortened V by 6 bases and J by 0 bases, and 15 bases separated the two germline ends.

Ten or more counts support this clonotype. The chain links TRBV28 to TRBJ2-7, with TRBD1 as a possible D gene (5 bases). Germline assignment: CDR1 MDHEN and CDR2 SYDVKM. This CDR3 has 13 residues. V was cut by 5 bases and J by 3 bases, with 11 bases left in between. The CDR3 DNA sequence: TGTGCCAGCAGTCGGCAGGGAATCTACGAGCAGTACTTC. Protein: CASSRQGIYEQYF.

This clonotype appeared many times. This sequence joins TRBV20-1 and TRBJ1-1; 10 nucleotides agree with TRBD1. With V trimmed by 0 bases and J by 3 bases, 10 bases remained unmatched. The CDR3 loop spans 17 amino acids. Per germline, CDR1 DFQATT and CDR2 SNEGSKA (reference sequence). The CDR3 nucleotides read TGCAGTGCTAGAGACTTGGACAGGGGGGTCCGGGACACTGAAGCTTTCTTT. The encoded protein is CSARDLDRGVRDTEAFF.